This TCR beta chain comes out of a study of T cell changes during pregnancy in multiple sclerosis. Produced via immunoSEQ multiplex PCR; TCRdb's table is partial and in-frame only. The sample includes some 100,000 clones, roughly 92% of them seen just once. In germline, CDR1 is SGDLS, CDR2 YYNGEE. The ends were cut back, 7 bases at V and 4 bases at J, with 22 bases in the middle. The CDR3 is 16 amino acids. This specimen was peripheral blood, taken in the second trimester of pregnancy. The chain links TRBV9 to TRBJ2-3; D perhaps matches TRBD2 (7 bases). The clonotype comes from a female donor with multiple sclerosis, enrolled in a pregnancy study. The chain's CDR3 is CASGPRFGGGPDTQYF. As DNA, the CDR3 is TGTGCCAGCGGACCCCGGTTTGGGGGGGGCCCAGATACGCAGTATTTT.